This section outlines one T cell receptor beta chain sequence together with its context. Here immunoSEQ multiplex PCR was the method, and the copy in TCRdb shows in-frame clones only, minus some. The sample yields 90,000 to 120,000 clones, 60% to 85% seen once. These data belong to a study of blood T cell repertoires in COVID-19. Study-wide background: Acute-phase and convalescent COVID-19 samples originated in the United States, Italy and Spain.

The sequencing sample was made of peripheral blood. This TCR was sampled from a woman aged 35 to 49 with acute or convalescent COVID-19.

CDR3: CASSLQGANQPQHF. The DNA for the CDR3 is TGTGCCAGCAGCCTACAGGGGGCGAATCAGCCCCAGCATTTT. The gene calls are TRBV3-1 (or the pseudogene TRBV3-2) and TRBJ1-5, with TRBD1 matching 9 bases. With V trimmed by 4 bases and J by 4 bases, 2 bases remained unmatched. CDR3 length equals 14 residues. Germline loops: CDR1 LGHDT, CDR2 YNNKEL (reference sequence).